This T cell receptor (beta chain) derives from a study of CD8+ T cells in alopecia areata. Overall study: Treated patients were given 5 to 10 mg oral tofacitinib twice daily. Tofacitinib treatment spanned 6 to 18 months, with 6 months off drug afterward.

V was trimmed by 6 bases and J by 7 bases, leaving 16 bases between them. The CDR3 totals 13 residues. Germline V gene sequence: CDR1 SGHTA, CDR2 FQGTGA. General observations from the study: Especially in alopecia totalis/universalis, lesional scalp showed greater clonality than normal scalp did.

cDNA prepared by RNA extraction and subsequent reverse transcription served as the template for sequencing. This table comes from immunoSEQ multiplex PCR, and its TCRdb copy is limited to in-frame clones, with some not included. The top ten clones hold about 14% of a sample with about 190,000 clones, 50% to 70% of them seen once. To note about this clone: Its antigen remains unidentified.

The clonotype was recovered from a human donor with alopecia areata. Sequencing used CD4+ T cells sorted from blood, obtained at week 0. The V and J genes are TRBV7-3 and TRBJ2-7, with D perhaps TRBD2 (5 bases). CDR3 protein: CASSPTSSGEQYF. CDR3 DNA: TGTGCCAGCAGTCCCACGTCGAGCGGAGAGCAGTACTTC.